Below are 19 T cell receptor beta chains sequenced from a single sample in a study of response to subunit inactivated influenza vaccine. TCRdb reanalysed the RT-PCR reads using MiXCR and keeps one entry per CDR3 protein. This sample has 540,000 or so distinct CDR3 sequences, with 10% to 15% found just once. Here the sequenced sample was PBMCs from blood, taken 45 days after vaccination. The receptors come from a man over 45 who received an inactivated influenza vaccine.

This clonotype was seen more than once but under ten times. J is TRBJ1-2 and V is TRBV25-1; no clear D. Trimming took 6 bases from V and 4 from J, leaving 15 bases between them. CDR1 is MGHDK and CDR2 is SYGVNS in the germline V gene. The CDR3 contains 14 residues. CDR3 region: CASRPGTAGYGYTF. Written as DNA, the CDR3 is TGTGCCAGCAGACCAGGCACCGCAGGCTATGGCTACACCTTC.

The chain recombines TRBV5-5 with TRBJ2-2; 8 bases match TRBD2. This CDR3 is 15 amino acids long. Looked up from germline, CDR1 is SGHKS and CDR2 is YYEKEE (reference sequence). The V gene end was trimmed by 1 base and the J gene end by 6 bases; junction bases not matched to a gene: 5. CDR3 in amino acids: CASSLHGGAAGELFF. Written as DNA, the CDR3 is TGTGCCAGCAGCTTGCACGGGGGGGCCGCCGGGGAGCTGTTTTTT.

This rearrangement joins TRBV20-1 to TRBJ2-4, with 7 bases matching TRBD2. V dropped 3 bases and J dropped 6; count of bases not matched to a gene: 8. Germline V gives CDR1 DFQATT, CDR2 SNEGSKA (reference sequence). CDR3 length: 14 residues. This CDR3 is CSASSKRDGNIQYF. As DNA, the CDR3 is TGCAGTGCTAGTTCGAAGCGGGACGGAAACATTCAGTACTTC.

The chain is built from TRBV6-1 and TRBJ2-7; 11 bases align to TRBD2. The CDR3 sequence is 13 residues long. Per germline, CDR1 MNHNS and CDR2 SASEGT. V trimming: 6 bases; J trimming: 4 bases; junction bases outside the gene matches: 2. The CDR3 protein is CASRRTSGYEQYF. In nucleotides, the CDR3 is TGTGCCAGCAGGAGGACTAGCGGGTACGAGCAGTACTTC.

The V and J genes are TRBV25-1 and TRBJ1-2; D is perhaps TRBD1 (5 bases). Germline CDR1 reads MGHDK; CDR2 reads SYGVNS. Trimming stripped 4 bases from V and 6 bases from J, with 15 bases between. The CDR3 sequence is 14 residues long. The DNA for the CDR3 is TGTGCCAGCAGTGGGATGGGGCTGGTGCATGGCTACACCTTC. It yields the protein CASSGMGLVHGYTF.

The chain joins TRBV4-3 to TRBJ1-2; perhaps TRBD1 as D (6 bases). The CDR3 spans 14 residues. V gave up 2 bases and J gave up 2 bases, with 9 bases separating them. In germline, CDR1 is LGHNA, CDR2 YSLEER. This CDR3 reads CASSQSTGNYGYTF. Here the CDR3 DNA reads TGCGCCAGCAGCCAAAGCACAGGGAACTATGGCTACACCTTC.

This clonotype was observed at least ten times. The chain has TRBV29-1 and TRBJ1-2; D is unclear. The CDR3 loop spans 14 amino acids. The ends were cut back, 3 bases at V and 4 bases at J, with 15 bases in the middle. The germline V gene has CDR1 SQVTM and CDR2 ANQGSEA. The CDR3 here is CSVDIARKTYGYTF. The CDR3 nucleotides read TGCAGCGTTGATATCGCCAGAAAAACCTATGGCTACACCTTC.

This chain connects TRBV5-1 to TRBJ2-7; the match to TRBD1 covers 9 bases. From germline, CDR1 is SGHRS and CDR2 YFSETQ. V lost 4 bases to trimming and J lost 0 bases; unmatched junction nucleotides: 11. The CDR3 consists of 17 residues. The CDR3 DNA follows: TGCGCCAGCAGCACCCGACAGGGGGGCCCTGACTCCTACGAGCAGTACTTC. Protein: CASSTRQGGPDSYEQYF.

This CDR3 reads CASSASLAGDFGELFF. DNA of the CDR3: TGCGCCAGCAGCGCCTCCCTAGCGGGGGACTTCGGGGAGCTGTTTTTT. This chain links TRBV5-1 with TRBJ2-2, with TRBD2 matching 10 bases. With V trimmed by 4 bases and J by 7 bases, 10 bases remained unmatched. Germline assignment: CDR1 SGHRS and CDR2 YFSETQ. The length of the CDR3 is 16 residues.

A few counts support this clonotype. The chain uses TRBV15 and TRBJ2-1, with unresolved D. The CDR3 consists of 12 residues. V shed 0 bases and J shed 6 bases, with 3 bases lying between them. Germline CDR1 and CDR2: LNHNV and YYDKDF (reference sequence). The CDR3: CATSRDRNEQFF. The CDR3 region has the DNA TGTGCCACCAGCAGAGACCGCAATGAGCAGTTCTTC.

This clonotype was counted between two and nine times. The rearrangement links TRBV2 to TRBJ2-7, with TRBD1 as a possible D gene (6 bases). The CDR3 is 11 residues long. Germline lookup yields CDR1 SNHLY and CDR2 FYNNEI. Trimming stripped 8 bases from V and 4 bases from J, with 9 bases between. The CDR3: CASAGEYEQYF. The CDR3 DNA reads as TGTGCCAGCGCAGGGGAGTACGAGCAGTACTTC.

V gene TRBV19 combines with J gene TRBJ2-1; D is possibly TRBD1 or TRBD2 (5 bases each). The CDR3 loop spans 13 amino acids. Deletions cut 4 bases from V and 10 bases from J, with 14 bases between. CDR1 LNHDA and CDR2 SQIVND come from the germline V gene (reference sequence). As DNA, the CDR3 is TGTGCCAGTAGTACCATGGGACCCGCGGAGCAGTTCTTC. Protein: CASSTMGPAEQFF.

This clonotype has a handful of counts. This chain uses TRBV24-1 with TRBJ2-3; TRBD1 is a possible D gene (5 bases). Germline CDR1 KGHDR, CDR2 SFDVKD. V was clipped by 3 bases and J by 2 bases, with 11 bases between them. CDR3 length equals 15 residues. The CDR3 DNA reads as TGTGCCACCAGTGATGGGGCAGGCCTCACAGATACGCAGTATTTT. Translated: CATSDGAGLTDTQYF.

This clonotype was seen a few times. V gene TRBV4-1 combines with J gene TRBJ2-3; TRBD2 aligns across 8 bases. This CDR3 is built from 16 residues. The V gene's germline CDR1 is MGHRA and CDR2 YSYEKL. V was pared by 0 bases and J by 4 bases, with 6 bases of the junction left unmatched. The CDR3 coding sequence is TGCGCCAGCAGCCAAGACTCGGGAGGGGACCCAGATACGCAGTATTTT. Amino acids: CASSQDSGGDPDTQYF.

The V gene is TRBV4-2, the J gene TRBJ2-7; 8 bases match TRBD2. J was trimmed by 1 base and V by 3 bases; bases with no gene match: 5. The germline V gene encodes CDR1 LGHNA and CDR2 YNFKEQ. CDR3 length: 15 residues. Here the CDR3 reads CASSQGTRTSYEQYF. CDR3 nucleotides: TGTGCCAGCAGCCAGGGGACTAGAACTTCCTACGAGCAGTACTTC.

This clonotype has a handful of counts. The CDR3 spells CAVWGVPNTGELFF. DNA for the CDR3: TGTGCAGTGTGGGGGGTTCCGAACACCGGGGAGCTGTTTTTT. This chain links TRBV27 with TRBJ2-2; D perhaps matches TRBD2 (6 bases). The CDR3 consists of 14 residues. Germline V CDR1 and CDR2: MNHEY, SMNVEV (reference sequence).

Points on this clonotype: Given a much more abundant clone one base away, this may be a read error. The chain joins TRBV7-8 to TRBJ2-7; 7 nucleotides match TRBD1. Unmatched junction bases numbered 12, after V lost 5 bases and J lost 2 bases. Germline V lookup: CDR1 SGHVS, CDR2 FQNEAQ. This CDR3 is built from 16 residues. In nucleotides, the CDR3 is TGTGCCAGCAGCATACAACAGGGGATCAGCCCCTACGAGCAGTACTTC. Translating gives CASSIQQGISPYEQYF.

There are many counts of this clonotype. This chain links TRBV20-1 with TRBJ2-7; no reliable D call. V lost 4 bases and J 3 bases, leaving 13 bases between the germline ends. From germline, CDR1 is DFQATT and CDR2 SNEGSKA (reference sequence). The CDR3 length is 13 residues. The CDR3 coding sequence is TGCAGTGCTAAATCTGGACGGGTCTACGAGCAGTACTTC. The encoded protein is CSAKSGRVYEQYF.

CDR3 coding DNA: TGTGCCAGCTGCGTCGGCGGGAGGACCTTGCGGGAGCAGTACTTC. Residues: CASCVGGRTLREQYF. The chain uses TRBV12-3 or TRBV12-4 and TRBJ2-7, with 8 bases aligning to TRBD2. This CDR3 spans 15 amino acids. The V segment lost 8 bases and the J segment 7 bases; nucleotides outside the gene matches: 16.